One and the same sample provided the 26 T cell receptor beta chains below, sequenced in a study of T-cell memory formation after mild COVID-19. TCRdb fed the 5' RACE reads into MiXCR, producing one record per CDR3 protein. The repertoire holds more than 250,000 distinct CDR3 sequences, with 16% as singletons. Material: PBMCs or a T cell subset sorted from them (not recorded which). These receptors all come from a man between 18 and 35 years old who had mild COVID-19 (a few samples of this study predate the infection). Cell type and time point are not known.

This clonotype turned up a few times. The genes are TRBV12-3 or TRBV12-4 and TRBJ2-1; D is tentatively TRBD1 or TRBD2 (5 bases each). CDR3 length: 15 amino acids. V was cut by 5 bases and J by 2 bases, with 13 bases left in between. In DNA form, the CDR3 reads TGTGCCAGCAGTCCGAGAGGGACGACCTACAATGAGCAGTTCTTC. This encodes CASSPRGTTYNEQFF.

CDR3 loop: CSARDVVNTEAFF. DNA for the CDR3: TGCAGTGCTAGAGATGTGGTGAACACTGAAGCTTTCTTT. V gene TRBV20-1 combines with J gene TRBJ1-1, with no clear D. The CDR3 contains 13 residues. V lost 0 bases to trimming and J lost 0 bases, with 5 bases between them. Germline-derived CDR1 and CDR2 are DFQATT and SNEGSKA (reference sequence).

The V call is TRBV6-6, the J call TRBJ2-7, with TRBD1 matching over 7 bases. This CDR3 is built from 15 residues. The V segment lost 6 bases and the J segment 6 bases; nucleotides outside the gene matches: 14. Germline CDR1 is MNHNY and CDR2 is SVGAGI (reference sequence). CDR3 protein: CASSPASQAGGEQYF. CDR3 in DNA: TGTGCCAGCAGCCCCGCCTCCCAGGCAGGGGGCGAGCAGTACTTC.

The V call is TRBV10-3, the J call TRBJ2-3; 8 nucleotides align to TRBD1. Germline CDR1 ENHRY, CDR2 SYGVKD. CDR3 length equals 14 residues. Germline trimming cut 10 bases from V and 7 bases from J; bases unmatched to any gene: 13. DNA of the CDR3: TGTGCCACAAGGACAGGGACTCGGCGAAATACGCAGTATTTT. It yields the protein CATRTGTRRNTQYF.

This clonotype was detected only a few times. The chain uses TRBV9 and TRBJ2-1; TRBD2 might be the D (6 bases). Trimming cost V 4 bases and J 9 bases, with 26 bases left between them. This CDR3 has 17 amino acids. The germline V gene encodes CDR1 SGDLS and CDR2 YYNGEE. The CDR3 is CASSPGVGTQSAIEQFF. CDR3 in DNA: TGTGCCAGCAGCCCGGGAGTAGGGACCCAGTCCGCTATTGAGCAGTTCTTC.

This clonotype came up a few times. The rearrangement links TRBV12-3 or TRBV12-4 to TRBJ2-6; tentatively, D is TRBD1 (5 bases). Between the trimmed V and J ends, which lost 6 bases and 1 base, there was a span of 13 bases. The CDR3 totals 16 residues. DNA of the CDR3: TGTGCCAGCAGGCCTAATTCAGGGTCTGGGGCCAACGTCCTGACTTTC. This codes for CASRPNSGSGANVLTF.

Many counts were recorded for this clonotype. The V gene is TRBV7-2, the J gene TRBJ1-6; the D gene is possibly TRBD1 (5 bases). There are 13 residues in the CDR3. Looked up from germline, CDR1 is SGHTA and CDR2 is FQGNSA. V was clipped by 5 bases and J by 12 bases, with 14 bases between them. The DNA for the CDR3 is TGTGCCAGCAGCCAACAGGCTAGGGGACCCCTCCACTTT. Residues: CASSQQARGPLHF.

The sample holds a few counts of this clonotype. The rearrangement uses TRBV4-3 and TRBJ2-2, with D hard to call. Per the germline V gene, CDR1 is LGHNA and CDR2 is YSLEER. Trimming shortened V by 0 bases and J by 5 bases, and 7 bases separated the two germline ends. The CDR3 loop spans 14 amino acids. In nucleotides, the CDR3 is TGCGCCAGCAGCCAAGATAGGTGGACCGGGGAGCTGTTTTTT. This translates into CASSQDRWTGELFF.

A few counts support this clonotype. A single base separates this from a much larger clone, so it may be a read error. The J gene is TRBJ2-2, the V gene TRBV27; the D is unclear. The CDR3 runs 13 residues. The ends were cut back, 3 bases at V and 2 bases at J, with 4 bases in the middle. CDR1 and CDR2 from the germline V gene are MNHEY and SMNVEV (reference sequence). The CDR3 spells CASSFHNTGELFF. The CDR3 DNA follows: TGTGCCAGCAGTTTCCACAACACCGGGGAGCTGTTTTTT.

This clonotype was counted between two and nine times. The V and J genes are TRBV19 and TRBJ1-5; 10 positions agree with TRBD1. J was trimmed by 5 bases and V by 9 bases; bases with no gene match: 4. The germline gives CDR1 LNHDA, CDR2 SQIVND (reference sequence). The CDR3 is 13 residues long. The CDR3 nucleotides are TGTGCCAGCAGGGGACAGGGGTATCAGCCCCAGCATTTT. Its translation: CASRGQGYQPQHF.

The gene calls are TRBV28 and TRBJ2-3, with D uncertain. The germline gives CDR1 MDHEN, CDR2 SYDVKM. The CDR3 totals 12 residues. Trimming took 5 bases from V and 4 from J, leaving 7 bases between them. This CDR3 is CASSRFSDTQYF. CDR3 nucleotides: TGTGCCAGCAGTCGGTTTTCAGATACGCAGTATTTT.

In this sample, this clonotype turned up a few times. This sequence joins TRBV7-6 and TRBJ2-5; D gene unclear. V lost 2 bases, J lost 2 bases, and 9 bases lay in between. This CDR3 has 14 residues. Germline CDR1 SGHVS, CDR2 FNYEAQ. CDR3 bases: TGTGCCAGCAGCTTAAACTCCTGGCAAGAGACCCAGTACTTC. This codes for CASSLNSWQETQYF. Using reference TRBV7-6 and TRBJ2-5 for the parts outside the CDR3, the full variable domain is GAGVSQSPRYKVTKRGQDVALRCDPISGHVSLYWYRQALGQGPEFLTYFNYEAQQDKSGLPNDRFSAERPEGSISTLTIQRTEQRDSAMYRCASSLNSWQETQYFGPGTRLLVL.

The chain carries TRBV6-4 and TRBJ2-1, with D possibly being TRBD2 (7 bases). V was clipped by 8 bases and J by 7 bases, with 15 bases between them. CDR3 size: 13 residues. Germline-derived CDR1 and CDR2 are MRHNA and SNTAGT. CDR3 coding DNA: TGTGCCAGCCGGAGGGGGGGGGATAATGAGCAGTTCTTC. This codes for CASRRGGDNEQFF.

There are a few counts of this clonotype. The rearrangement links TRBV12-3 or TRBV12-4 to TRBJ1-1; D unclear. The CDR3 length is 13 residues. Between the trimmed V and J ends, which lost 6 bases and 1 base, there was a span of 9 bases. The CDR3 DNA follows: TGTGCCAGCAGGTCAAGGGAGAACACTGAAGCTTTCTTT. It encodes CASRSRENTEAFF.

This clonotype was found many times. V usage is TRBV2 and J usage is TRBJ1-5, with 8 bases lining up with TRBD1. This CDR3 spans 15 amino acids. The V and J ends lost 2 bases and 11 bases, in that order; junction bases with no gene match: 11. The germline V gene encodes CDR1 SNHLY and CDR2 FYNNEI. CDR3 nucleotide sequence: TGTGCCAGCAGTGAATGGGAGACAGGGGCCTCTACCCAGCATTTT. Its translation: CASSEWETGASTQHF.

In its sample, this clonotype was seen a few times. V usage is TRBV7-2 and J usage is TRBJ2-7; tentatively, D is TRBD1 (5 bases). The V end was cut by 2 bases, the J end by 3 bases, with 11 bases between. Per the germline V gene, CDR1 is SGHTA and CDR2 is FQGNSA. The CDR3 extends over 14 amino acids. The CDR3 sequence is CASSLWVGDYEQYF. The CDR3 region has the DNA TGTGCCAGCAGCTTATGGGTAGGGGACTACGAGCAGTACTTC.

This sequence joins TRBV2 and TRBJ2-1, with a weak D call TRBD2 (5 bases). Germline values: CDR1 SNHLY, CDR2 FYNNEI. V was trimmed by 4 bases and J by 7 bases, leaving 14 bases between them. This CDR3 is 14 amino acids long. CDR3 in amino acids: CASSVVEGRNEQFF. CDR3 DNA sequence: TGTGCCAGCAGTGTCGTAGAGGGTAGGAATGAGCAGTTCTTC. Based on the CDR3 plus reference TRBV2 and TRBJ2-1, the full variable domain is EPEVTQTPSHQVTQMGQEVILRCVPISNHLYFYWYRQILGQKVEFLVSFYNNEISEKSEIFDDQFSVERPDGSNFTLKIRSTKLEDSAMYFCASSVVEGRNEQFFGPGTRLTVL.

The chain links TRBV7-9 to TRBJ2-7; D is uncertain. V lost 5 bases and J 4 bases, leaving 9 bases between the germline ends. From germline, CDR1 is SEHNR and CDR2 FQNEAQ (reference sequence). The CDR3 covers 12 residues. In nucleotides, the CDR3 is TGTGCCAGCAGCCTCGGCAAGTACGAGCAGTACTTC. Amino acid sequence: CASSLGKYEQYF. Variable domain in full (rest from reference TRBV7-9 and TRBJ2-7): DTGVSQNPRHKITKRGQNVTFRCDPISEHNRLYWYRQTLGQGPEFLTYFQNEAQLEKSRLLSDRFSAERPKGSFSTLEIQRTEQGDSAMYLCASSLGKYEQYFGPGTRLTVT.

A few counts support this clonotype. The chain combines TRBV10-3 with TRBJ1-2, with 7 bases identical to TRBD1. V gave up 7 bases and J gave up 7 bases; unmatched junction bases: 12. The CDR3 consists of 14 residues. The germline CDR1 and CDR2 sequences are ENHRY and SYGVKD. In DNA form, the CDR3 reads TGTGCCATCACTGCGGACAGGACCTATGGTGGCTACACCTTC. Protein: CAITADRTYGGYTF.

This sequence joins TRBV7-2 and TRBJ2-3; D unclear. The CDR3 has 14 residues. The ends were cut back, 1 base at V and 3 bases at J, with 8 bases in the middle. Germline assignment: CDR1 SGHTA and CDR2 FQGNSA. CDR3 protein: CASSLESRTDTQYF. In DNA, the CDR3 is TGTGCCAGCAGCTTAGAGTCCAGGACAGATACGCAGTATTTT.

This clonotype has a count of ten or more. This chain uses TRBV11-2 with TRBJ2-5; D remains unclear. CDR1 and CDR2 (germline): SGHAT, FQNNGV. The germline V and J ends were trimmed by 2 bases and 5 bases, with 9 bases remaining between them. This CDR3 spans 13 amino acids. This CDR3 reads CASSLTLMETQYF. The CDR3 DNA reads TGTGCCAGCAGCTTAACTCTGATGGAGACCCAGTACTTC.

The chain joins TRBV28 to TRBJ1-1; 9 bases fit TRBD1. Germline CDR1 is MDHEN and CDR2 is SYDVKM. V gave up 5 bases and J gave up 9 bases; unmatched junction bases: 13. This CDR3 is built from 15 residues. In DNA form, the CDR3 reads TGTGCCAGCAGTGGACGGGGACAGGGCGGGCAGCAAGCTTTCTTT. This codes for CASSGRGQGGQQAFF.

The chain recombines TRBV7-2 with TRBJ1-4, with D perhaps TRBD1 (5 bases). CDR1 SGHTA and CDR2 FQGNSA come from the germline V gene. The CDR3 runs 15 residues. V lost 5 bases and J 5 bases, leaving 15 bases between the germline ends. This CDR3 reads CASSPQKGANEKLFF. As DNA, the CDR3 is TGTGCCAGCAGCCCCCAAAAAGGGGCGAATGAAAAACTGTTTTTT.

The table lists this clonotype with a few counts. The rearrangement uses TRBV6-2 or TRBV6-3 and TRBJ1-5; D is uncertain. The length of the CDR3 is 16 residues. The V end lost 2 bases, the J end lost 0 bases, and 11 bases lay between the germline ends. Germline V gene sequence: CDR1 MNHEY, CDR2 SVGEGT. Here the CDR3 DNA reads TGTGCCAGCAGTTACGTTGTCTCGGGTAGCAATCAGCCCCAGCATTTT. Protein sequence: CASSYVVSGSNQPQHF.

The sample holds a few counts of this clonotype. V usage is TRBV7-6 and J usage is TRBJ2-5; 8 nucleotides agree with TRBD1. V shed 5 bases, J shed 8 bases, and the junction held 10 bases outside the gene matches. Germline assignment: CDR1 SGHVS and CDR2 FNYEAQ. The CDR3 runs 14 residues. The CDR3 DNA follows: TGTGCCAGCAGCGCCGGACAGGGTATGAAAACCCAGTACTTC. It codes for CASSAGQGMKTQYF.

This clonotype was recorded a few times. The chain links TRBV4-2 to TRBJ2-7; 8 bases align to TRBD2. With V trimmed by 4 bases and J by 6 bases, 5 bases remained unmatched. CDR3 length: 13 residues. Germline V gives CDR1 LGHNA, CDR2 YNFKEQ. The chain's CDR3 is CASSRLATSEQYF. The CDR3 nucleotides are TGTGCCAGCAGCCGACTAGCGACGAGCGAGCAGTACTTC.